This is a list of T cell receptor beta chains from one sample in a study of post-analysis software for immune sequencing data. Each CDR3 protein gets one entry after TCRdb re-called the PCR reads with MiXCR. The sample includes roughly 600,000 distinct CDR3 sequences, roughly 40% seen only once; the top ten take about 1.5%. The sequenced material came from blood. The receptors here all came from a girl aged 5 to 17 with multiple sclerosis. Both conserved end residues are part of each CDR3. D genes are given only for firm matches. Size values are once, few and many counts, or a class for expanded clones, and some rows have none.

clone size: few
V gene: TRBV10-3
J gene: TRBJ2-1
CDR3 length: 16
D gene: TRBD1
CDR3 protein: CAISESLPGGIYEQFF
CDR3 DNA: TGTGCCATCAGTGAGTCGTTGCCAGGGGGAATCTACGAGCAGTTCTTC

clone size: -
V gene: TRBV11-2
J gene: TRBJ1-1
CDR3 length: 12
D gene: -
CDR3 protein: CASSLPVIEAFF
CDR3 DNA: TGTGCCAGCAGCTTACCGGTGATTGAAGCTTTCTTT

clone size: -
V gene: TRBV20-1
J gene: TRBJ2-1
CDR3 length: 16
D gene: TRBD2
CDR3 protein: CSARGAGGVSYNEQFF
CDR3 DNA: TGCAGTGCTAGAGGCGCGGGAGGGGTGTCCTACAATGAGCAGTTCTTC

clone size: -
V gene: TRBV28
J gene: TRBJ2-7
CDR3 length: 14
D gene: TRBD2
CDR3 protein: CATRSGSHSYEQYF
CDR3 DNA: TGTGCCACCCGTAGCGGGAGCCATTCCTACGAGCAGTACTTC

clone size: -
V gene: TRBV5-1
J gene: TRBJ1-2
CDR3 length: 13
D gene: -
CDR3 protein: CASSLRADTGYTF
CDR3 DNA: TGCGCCAGCAGCTTACGTGCGGATACAGGCTACACCTTC

clone size: few
V gene: TRBV12-3/TRBV12-4
J gene: TRBJ1-2
CDR3 length: 14
D gene: TRBD1
CDR3 protein: CASSGQGVNYGYTF
CDR3 DNA: TGTGCCAGCAGTGGACAGGGGGTTAACTATGGCTACACCTTC

clone size: few
V gene: TRBV12-3/TRBV12-4
J gene: TRBJ1-2
CDR3 length: 13
D gene: TRBD1
CDR3 protein: CASGTGGFGGYTF
CDR3 DNA: TGTGCCAGCGGGACAGGGGGCTTTGGCGGCTACACCTTC

clone size: -
V gene: TRBV20-1
J gene: TRBJ1-5
CDR3 length: 14
D gene: -
CDR3 protein: CSARDYSGTQPQHF
CDR3 DNA: TGCAGTGCTAGAGATTATTCCGGGACGCAGCCCCAGCATTTT

clone size: -
V gene: TRBV7-2
J gene: TRBJ2-1
CDR3 length: 13
D gene: -
CDR3 protein: CASSLEIASEQFF
CDR3 DNA: TGTGCCAGCAGCTTAGAGATAGCCAGTGAGCAGTTCTTC

clone size: few
V gene: TRBV7-9
J gene: TRBJ1-1
CDR3 length: 14
D gene: -
CDR3 protein: CASSLGGRGTEAFF
CDR3 DNA: TGTGCCAGCAGCTTAGGTGGCAGGGGCACTGAAGCTTTCTTT

clone size: few
V gene: TRBV12-3/TRBV12-4
J gene: TRBJ2-1
CDR3 length: 15
D gene: -
CDR3 protein: CASSLGETSYNEQFF
CDR3 DNA: TGTGCCAGCAGTTTGGGGGAGACCTCCTACAATGAGCAGTTCTTC

clone size: -
V gene: TRBV5-1
J gene: TRBJ2-4
CDR3 length: 16
D gene: -
CDR3 protein: CASSLVGRLAKNIQYF
CDR3 DNA: TGCGCCAGCAGCTTGGTTGGGCGGCTAGCCAAAAACATTCAGTACTTC

clone size: -
V gene: TRBV10-3
J gene: TRBJ1-1
CDR3 length: 13
D gene: -
CDR3 protein: CAISDSLTPEAFF
CDR3 DNA: TGTGCCATCAGTGACTCCCTAACCCCTGAAGCTTTCTTT

clone size: -
V gene: TRBV20-1
J gene: TRBJ1-1
CDR3 length: 16
D gene: -
CDR3 protein: CSAKKGEGQPETEAFF
CDR3 DNA: TGCAGTGCTAAAAAGGGGGAGGGGCAGCCAGAGACTGAAGCTTTCTTT

clone size: -
V gene: TRBV5-1
J gene: TRBJ2-1
CDR3 length: 19
D gene: -
CDR3 protein: CASSAGRGGLTSSYNEQFF
CDR3 DNA: TGCGCCAGCAGCGCCGGACGGGGCGGGCTGACGAGCTCCTACAATGAGCAGTTCTTC

clone size: few
V gene: TRBV20-1
J gene: TRBJ2-7
CDR3 length: 16
D gene: -
CDR3 protein: CSARDQWGRVSYEQYF
CDR3 DNA: TGCAGTGCTAGGGACCAATGGGGGCGGGTCTCCTACGAGCAGTACTTC

clone size: -
V gene: TRBV5-5
J gene: TRBJ2-1
CDR3 length: 16
D gene: TRBD2
CDR3 protein: CASSLEGLAGFNEQFF
CDR3 DNA: TGTGCCAGCAGCTTGGAAGGCCTAGCGGGATTTAATGAGCAGTTCTTC

clone size: -
V gene: TRBV27
J gene: TRBJ1-1
CDR3 length: 13
D gene: -
CDR3 protein: CASSGQTNTEAFF
CDR3 DNA: TGTGCCAGCAGTGGACAAACAAACACTGAAGCTTTCTTT

clone size: once
V gene: TRBV5-1
J gene: TRBJ1-2
CDR3 length: 17
D gene: -
CDR3 protein: CASSLNSPVRADYGYTF
CDR3 DNA: TGCGCCAGCAGCTTGAATTCCCCTGTCCGGGCAGACTATGGCTACACCTTC

clone size: -
V gene: TRBV10-3
J gene: TRBJ2-7
CDR3 length: 14
D gene: -
CDR3 protein: CAIRGVGGAYEQYF
CDR3 DNA: TGTGCCATCAGAGGAGTAGGAGGGGCCTACGAGCAGTACTTC

clone size: few
V gene: TRBV28
J gene: TRBJ2-7
CDR3 length: 15
D gene: TRBD2
CDR3 protein: CASSAEREKSYEQYF
CDR3 DNA: TGTGCCAGCAGCGCGGAGCGGGAGAAGTCCTACGAGCAGTACTTC

clone size: few
V gene: TRBV10-2
J gene: TRBJ2-3
CDR3 length: 14
D gene: -
CDR3 protein: CASSESISTDTQYF
CDR3 DNA: TGCGCCAGCAGTGAGTCGATCAGCACAGATACGCAGTATTTT

clone size: -
V gene: TRBV10-3
J gene: TRBJ2-1
CDR3 length: 15
D gene: TRBD2
CDR3 protein: CAISATSGGYNEQFF
CDR3 DNA: TGTGCCATCAGTGCAACTAGCGGGGGGTACAATGAGCAGTTCTTC

clone size: few
V gene: TRBV2
J gene: TRBJ1-6
CDR3 length: 14
D gene: -
CDR3 protein: CASGVGRGNSPLHF
CDR3 DNA: TGTGCCAGCGGGGTGGGCAGGGGTAATTCACCCCTCCACTTT

clone size: -
V gene: TRBV20-1
J gene: TRBJ1-5
CDR3 length: 15
D gene: -
CDR3 protein: CSARDAQGSGQPQHF
CDR3 DNA: TGCAGTGCTAGAGATGCACAGGGAAGCGGTCAGCCCCAGCATTTT

clone size: -
V gene: TRBV7-8
J gene: TRBJ2-7
CDR3 length: 15
D gene: -
CDR3 protein: CASSLVRGSSYEQYF
CDR3 DNA: TGTGCCAGCAGCTTAGTTCGTGGCAGCTCCTACGAGCAGTACTTC

clone size: -
V gene: TRBV20-1
J gene: TRBJ1-5
CDR3 length: 16
D gene: -
CDR3 protein: CSARDPSRDGNQPQHF
CDR3 DNA: TGCAGTGCTAGAGATCCTAGCCGGGATGGCAATCAGCCCCAGCATTTT

clone size: -
V gene: TRBV5-1
J gene: TRBJ2-6
CDR3 length: 16
D gene: -
CDR3 protein: CASSLSGRGGANVLTF
CDR3 DNA: TGCGCCAGCAGCTTGTCCGGGAGAGGGGGGGCCAACGTCCTGACTTTC

clone size: once
V gene: TRBV29-1
J gene: TRBJ1-1
CDR3 length: 14
D gene: -
CDR3 protein: CSVERQGSPEGAFF
CDR3 DNA: TGCAGCGTTGAGAGGCAGGGGTCACCTGAGGGAGCTTTCTTT

clone size: -
V gene: TRBV9
J gene: TRBJ1-2
CDR3 length: 15
D gene: -
CDR3 protein: CASSVEDGAVYGYTF
CDR3 DNA: TGTGCCAGCAGCGTAGAGGACGGGGCGGTTTATGGCTACACCTTC

clone size: -
V gene: TRBV6-5
J gene: TRBJ1-2
CDR3 length: 16
D gene: TRBD1
CDR3 protein: CASSAGTVLTGYGYTF
CDR3 DNA: TGTGCCAGCAGCGCCGGGACAGTACTTACGGGGTATGGCTACACCTTC

clone size: -
V gene: TRBV6-5
J gene: TRBJ2-7
CDR3 length: 13
D gene: TRBD2
CDR3 protein: CASSPHGRYEQYF
CDR3 DNA: TGTGCCAGCAGTCCCCACGGGAGGTACGAGCAGTACTTC

clone size: -
V gene: TRBV4-1
J gene: TRBJ1-2
CDR3 length: 15
D gene: TRBD1
CDR3 protein: CASSQSPGQRNGYTF
CDR3 DNA: TGCGCCAGCAGCCAATCCCCGGGACAGAGAAATGGCTACACCTTC

clone size: few
V gene: TRBV25-1
J gene: TRBJ2-3
CDR3 length: 15
D gene: -
CDR3 protein: CASSEFRGATDTQYF
CDR3 DNA: TGTGCCAGCAGTGAATTCCGGGGGGCGACAGATACGCAGTATTTT

clone size: -
V gene: TRBV12-3/TRBV12-4
J gene: TRBJ1-2
CDR3 length: 15
D gene: -
CDR3 protein: CASSFPWTANYGYTF
CDR3 DNA: TGTGCCAGCAGTTTCCCTTGGACAGCGAACTATGGCTACACCTTC

clone size: -
V gene: TRBV7-2
J gene: TRBJ2-1
CDR3 length: 16
D gene: -
CDR3 protein: CASSPPSRGRGNEQFF
CDR3 DNA: TGTGCCAGCAGCCCACCTAGCAGGGGAAGGGGCAATGAGCAGTTCTTC

clone size: -
V gene: TRBV11-2
J gene: TRBJ2-1
CDR3 length: 17
D gene: TRBD2
CDR3 protein: CASSLDVGLAGGLEQFF
CDR3 DNA: TGTGCCAGCAGCTTAGATGTGGGGCTAGCGGGGGGTTTGGAGCAGTTCTTC

clone size: -
V gene: TRBV6-5
J gene: TRBJ2-7
CDR3 length: 18
D gene: TRBD2
CDR3 protein: CASSSERGAGTSQYEQYF
CDR3 DNA: TGTGCCAGCAGTTCCGAAAGGGGGGCCGGGACTAGCCAATACGAGCAGTACTTC

clone size: few
V gene: TRBV9
J gene: TRBJ2-7
CDR3 length: 16
D gene: -
CDR3 protein: CASSAKGAGALAEQYF
CDR3 DNA: TGTGCCAGCAGCGCTAAAGGGGCGGGGGCATTAGCGGAGCAGTACTTC

clone size: -
V gene: TRBV11-1
J gene: TRBJ2-3
CDR3 length: 12
D gene: -
CDR3 protein: CASGIGTDTQYF
CDR3 DNA: TGTGCCAGCGGGATTGGCACAGATACGCAGTATTTT

clone size: few
V gene: TRBV20-1
J gene: TRBJ2-3
CDR3 length: 15
D gene: TRBD1
CDR3 protein: CSARADRESTDTQYF
CDR3 DNA: TGCAGTGCTAGAGCTGACAGGGAAAGCACAGATACGCAGTATTTT

clone size: few
V gene: TRBV7-9
J gene: TRBJ2-3
CDR3 length: 13
D gene: -
CDR3 protein: CASSFSVADTQYF
CDR3 DNA: TGTGCCAGCAGCTTTAGCGTAGCAGATACGCAGTATTTT

clone size: few
V gene: TRBV14
J gene: TRBJ1-4
CDR3 length: 15
D gene: -
CDR3 protein: CASSLLPPGREKLFF
CDR3 DNA: TGTGCCAGCAGCCTTCTCCCCCCTGGCCGTGAAAAACTGTTTTTT

clone size: -
V gene: TRBV6-1
J gene: TRBJ2-2
CDR3 length: 13
D gene: -
CDR3 protein: CAGRGANTGELFF
CDR3 DNA: TGTGCCGGGCGGGGAGCGAACACCGGGGAGCTGTTTTTT

clone size: many
V gene: TRBV20-1
J gene: TRBJ1-1
CDR3 length: 13
D gene: TRBD1
CDR3 protein: CSAKRDRNTEAFF
CDR3 DNA: TGCAGTGCTAAGAGGGACAGGAACACTGAAGCTTTCTTT

clone size: few
V gene: TRBV20-1
J gene: TRBJ2-7
CDR3 length: 14
D gene: TRBD2
CDR3 protein: CSAPLAGRSYEQYF
CDR3 DNA: TGCAGTGCTCCTCTAGCGGGACGGTCCTACGAGCAGTACTTC